This is a list of T cell receptor beta chains from one sample in a study of blood T cell repertoires in COVID-19. TCRdb's table, derived via immunoSEQ multiplex PCR, lists solely in-frame clones and lacks some. The table records around 130,000 clones, roughly nine tenths of them present only once. Sequencing was performed on peripheral blood. These TCRs come from a man aged 65-85 years with active or convalescent COVID-19. CDR3s include the opening cysteine and the closing phenylalanine or tryptophan. A D gene is named only where the DNA matches it firmly. A row's size may be missing; if present it is once, few, many or a size class.

>15|TRBJ1-4|TRBV5-1|-|-
CASSLAEGYSEKLFF
TGCGCCAGCAGCTTGGCGGAGGGTTATTCTGAAAAACTGTTTTTT
>16|TRBJ2-2|TRBV5-1|-|TRBD2
CASSYRWASGTGELFF
TGCGCCAGCAGCTACCGTTGGGCTAGCGGCACCGGGGAGCTGTTTTTT
>15|TRBJ1-1|TRBV28|-|-
CASSSGPGLRTEAFF
TGTGCCAGCAGTTCGGGACCGGGACTGAGGACTGAAGCTTTCTTT
>17|TRBJ2-2|TRBV7-9|-|TRBD2
CASSPAGDGRTTGELFF
TGTGCCAGCAGCCCAGCGGGGGACGGGCGAACGACCGGGGAGCTGTTTTTT
>15|TRBJ2-7|TRBV19|once|-
CASSIGFGSSYEQYF
TGTGCCAGTAGTATCGGGTTCGGCAGCTCCTACGAGCAGTACTTC
>15|TRBJ2-5|TRBV18|-|TRBD2
CASSQASGSQETQYF
TGTGCCAGCTCGCAGGCTAGCGGGAGTCAAGAGACCCAGTACTTC
>12|TRBJ2-1|TRBV29-1|-|TRBD1
CSVDRGLNEQFF
TGCAGCGTGGACAGGGGGCTGAATGAGCAGTTCTTC
>13|TRBJ2-3|TRBV24-1|once|-
CATSDSTLGPQYF
TGTGCCACCAGTGATTCAACACTAGGTCCGCAGTATTTT
>16|TRBJ1-1|TRBV18|-|-
CASSPPSGGLNTEAFF
TGTGCCAGCTCACCACCGTCCGGGGGGCTGAACACTGAAGCTTTCTTT
>14|TRBJ2-7|TRBV15|-|TRBD1
CATSRDHRGYEQYF
TGTGCCACCAGCAGAGATCACAGGGGGTACGAGCAGTACTTC
>14|TRBJ1-2|TRBV18|once|TRBD1
CASSPPRGQAGYTF
TGTGCCAGCTCGCCTCCTCGCGGACAGGCTGGCTACACCTTC
>14|TRBJ1-2|TRBV3-1/TRBV3-2|-|-
CASSPGGSGYGYTF
TGTGCCAGCAGCCCGGGCGGGAGTGGGTATGGCTACACCTTC
>16|TRBJ1-2|TRBV28|once|TRBD1
CASSFQRKSGGGGYTF
TGTGCCAGCAGTTTCCAACGAAAGTCAGGGGGCGGGGGCTACACCTTC
>16|TRBJ2-3|TRBV2|few|TRBD2
CASIADGLAGPDTQYF
TGTGCCAGCATCGCTGATGGACTAGCGGGGCCAGATACGCAGTATTTT
>15|TRBJ1-4|TRBV28|few|-
CASSSPGGFNEKLFF
TGTGCCAGCAGTTCTCCGGGGGGGTTTAATGAAAAACTGTTTTTT
>15|TRBJ2-7|TRBV5-1|-|-
CASQTNGGVVGEQYF
TGCGCCAGTCAGACTAACGGCGGGGTGGTTGGCGAGCAGTACTTC
>12|TRBJ2-1|TRBV20-1|-|TRBD1
CSASGQGHEQFF
TGCAGTGCTAGTGGACAGGGCCATGAGCAGTTCTTC
>16|TRBJ2-5|TRBV7-2|-|TRBD2
CASSPGTSASQETQYF
TGTGCCAGCAGTCCTGGGACTAGCGCATCCCAGGAGACCCAGTACTTC
>16|TRBJ2-3|TRBV5-1|-|TRBD1
CASSRGQTLSTDTQYF
TGCGCCAGCAGCAGGGGACAGACTCTCAGCACAGATACGCAGTATTTT
>14|TRBJ2-1|TRBV9|few|TRBD2
CASSPGLAGEREFF
TGTGCCAGCAGCCCGGGACTAGCGGGGGAGCGGGAGTTCTTC
>13|TRBJ2-7|TRBV18|-|-
CASSLSPGVEQYF
TGTGCCAGCTCACTAAGTCCAGGGGTTGAGCAGTACTTC
>13|TRBJ1-4|TRBV28|-|-
CASTGGSNEKLFF
TGTGCCAGCACCGGGGGTAGTAATGAAAAACTGTTTTTT
>13|TRBJ1-6|TRBV6-5|-|-
CASRIREDSPLHF
TGTGCCAGCAGGATCCGGGAAGATTCACCCCTCCACTTT
>16|TRBJ1-5|TRBV18|-|-
CASSPQTGRQNQPQHF
TGTGCCAGCTCCCCGCAGACAGGCCGTCAAAATCAGCCCCAGCATTTT
>14|TRBJ1-1|TRBV11-3|-|-
CASSLGGPNTEAFF
TGTGCCAGCAGCTTGGGGGGACCCAACACTGAAGCTTTCTTT
>14|TRBJ1-3|TRBV9|-|-
CASSVAFGENTIYF
TGTGCCAGCAGCGTAGCGTTCGGTGAAAACACCATATATTTT
>15|TRBJ1-3|TRBV28|-|TRBD1
CASSFYQGAGNTIYF
TGTGCCAGCAGTTTCTACCAGGGGGCTGGAAACACCATATATTTT
>18|TRBJ2-2|TRBV7-9|-|TRBD2
CASSSASTSGRNTGELFF
TGTGCCAGCAGCTCCGCCTCGACTAGCGGGAGGAACACCGGGGAGCTGTTTTTT
>12|TRBJ2-7|TRBV24-1|-|TRBD2
CATSEASGRVYF
TGTGCCACCAGTGAGGCTAGCGGGAGGGTGTACTTC
>18|TRBJ2-1|TRBV4-2|-|TRBD2
CASSQDPPGAGVTNEQFF
TGTGCCAGCAGCCAAGATCCCCCCGGAGCGGGAGTCACAAATGAGCAGTTCTTC
>15|TRBJ2-2|TRBV19|-|TRBD2
CASRLAGANTGELFF
TGTGCCAGTAGGCTAGCGGGAGCGAACACCGGGGAGCTGTTTTTT
>17|TRBJ1-4|TRBV30|few|TRBD1
CAWSLDRGYATNEKLFF
TGTGCCTGGAGCCTTGACAGGGGGTATGCAACTAATGAAAAACTGTTTTTT
>13|TRBJ1-2|TRBV3-1/TRBV3-2|few|-
CASSQFSNYGYTF
TGTGCCAGCAGCCAATTCAGTAACTATGGCTACACCTTC
>14|TRBJ2-5|TRBV7-9|-|-
CAGMSGALQETQYF
TGTGCCGGCATGTCAGGGGCATTACAAGAGACCCAGTACTTC
>13|TRBJ1-2|TRBV9|-|TRBD1
CASSKTGGEGYTF
TGTGCCAGCAGTAAAACAGGGGGCGAGGGCTACACCTTC
>15|TRBJ2-3|TRBV6-5|few|-
CASSYSSPVTDTQYF
TGTGCCAGCAGTTACTCGAGTCCGGTCACAGATACGCAGTATTTT
>17|TRBJ1-3|TRBV4-1|-|TRBD1
CASSGQGRTAAGNTIYF
TGCGCCAGTAGCGGACAGGGACGAACGGCGGCTGGAAACACCATATATTTT
>15|TRBJ1-2|TRBV28|-|TRBD1
CASRYFGTGGFGYTF
TGTGCCAGCAGGTACTTCGGGACAGGGGGATTCGGCTACACCTTC
>12|TRBJ2-5|TRBV29-1|once|TRBD1
CSVTGVEETQYF
TGCAGCGTTACAGGGGTGGAAGAGACCCAGTACTTC
>15|TRBJ1-5|TRBV6-4|-|-
CASSELGRANQPQHF
TGTGCCAGCAGTGAACTGGGGCGAGCCAATCAGCCCCAGCATTTT
>15|TRBJ2-5|TRBV4-1|-|TRBD1
CASSQGGQAQETQYF
TGCGCCAGCAGCCAAGGGGGACAGGCGCAAGAGACCCAGTACTTC
>13|TRBJ1-1|TRBV9|-|-
CASRRPGDTEAFF
TGTGCCAGCCGCCGCCCGGGGGACACTGAAGCTTTCTTT